The entry below gives a single T cell receptor beta chain sequence along with its context. What this receptor recognizes is not known. The input lacks base qualities; no much larger clone sits a single base away. The library was prepared using the immunoSEQ multiplex PCR assay. For the multiplex PCR, a mixture combining 60 forward primers for TCR Vbeta segments and 13 reverse primers for TCR Jbeta segments was used. The CDR3 region of rearranged TCR beta genes was amplified from genomic DNA with a multiplex PCR assay. The Illumina HiSeq System was used to sequence the amplified TCR beta libraries as 87-base-pair reads. As for how the authors treated the data: In a later analysis, some 80 million unique TCR beta chains were counted across the 650 to 700 repertoires, and roughly 11 million of these chains were shared by at least two donors. Raw reads were error-corrected and collapsed into unique sequences with a nearest-neighbor algorithm that merged closely related sequences to remove PCR and sequencing errors. Alignment of CDR3 sequences to IMGT reference sequences was used to assign V, D and J gene segments. For a sequence to be retained, at least a six-nucleotide match to both a V gene segment and a J gene segment was required. Rearrangements were called productive when the CDR3 lacked stop codons and stayed in frame with V and J; all others were non-productive. Following IMGT convention, CDR3 was defined as the stretch from the second conserved V-encoded cysteine to the conserved J-encoded phenylalanine. The earlier analysis of about 560 of the donors excluded any sequence lacking an unambiguous match to a single V gene segment. In an earlier analysis of 587 of the donors, V segments were called functional above 56.7% productive rearrangements and were called segregating when the between-donor standard deviation exceeded 5%. A statistical classification framework was built for diagnosing cytomegalovirus status from the catalog of TCR beta chain sequences. In a later analysis, V and J genes were assigned by comparing TCR nucleotide sequences against IMGT/GENE-DB human TR gene sequences. The TCRdist pipeline was used in a later analysis to assign CDR3 sequences and most-parsimonious VDJ recombination scenarios. A later analysis defined each TCR beta chain by its CDR3 amino acid sequence plus V-gene family, and excluded reads lacking a unique V-gene family. To address suspected cross-contamination and a sequencing artifact, a later analysis removed under 600 highly shared, low-generation-probability nucleotide sequences. In a later analysis, a clonal expansion index was calculated for each public chain from normalized within-repertoire ranks of inferred template counts. Generation probabilities in a later analysis came from a VDJ recombination model fitted to out-of-frame rearrangements, and those results were checked against IGoR. A later analysis scored TCR-TCR, TCR-HLA and TCR-CMV co-occurrence with hypergeometric tests, applying a repertoire-size bias correction to TCR pairs. A later analysis estimated false discovery rates by permuting HLA or CMV assignments 20 times. In a later analysis, co-occurring TCRs were grouped using DBSCAN, with TCRdist sequence similarity added in when clustering inside HLA-allele-positive subsets. Repertoires with fewer than 30,000 or more than 120,000 public chains were left out of co-occurrence clustering, as were about five repertoires with anomalous nucleotide sharing. In its TCRdb copy, this immuneACCESS table keeps in-frame sequences only and misses some clones. Where compared with another copy, unresolved V genes explain less than half of these, and the others have no known cause. The D gene and trimming were derived from the DNA, and the V and J assignments and clone size from that table. The sample data list around 200,000 clones, and 70% of these were observed just once. The top ten constitute around 3% of the sample.

CDR1 and CDR2 were assigned from the germline V gene as SGHTA and FQGNSA. Spanning cysteine to phenylalanine, the CDR3 consists of 13 amino acids. The sequence is cut down to CDR3 DNA, 39 bases in frame from base 1. The trim is 7 bases for V and 3 bases for J, with a gap of 10 bases between the germline ends. This sample was taken from a study of cytomegalovirus exposure and HLA in healthy donors (dated by TCRdb to about 2017). General notes on the study: In an earlier analysis of 450 to 750 of the donors, 276 Gb of sequence data and 100 million or so unique TCR beta sequences from about 190 million T cells were reported. Approximately 300 gigabases of sequencing data and around 80 million unique TCR sequences made up an early release that covered about 640 HLA-typed donors. The genetic ancestry cluster associated with self-reported Caucasian donors included about 84% of the roughly 360 genotyped donors. The study aimed to test whether signatures of past pathogen exposure could be identified by cataloging public T cell receptors. The study profiled the T cell repertoires of hundreds of subjects by immunosequencing and related them to cytomegalovirus serostatus. A separate validation cohort of 100 to 150 different subjects was used in addition to the 666-subject first cohort. High-throughput TCR immunosequencing, statistical association of individual TCRs with disease status, and machine learning were combined to predict cytomegalovirus infection status. In a later analysis, previously published TCR beta repertoires from about 640 donors were re-analyzed and high-resolution HLA genotyping was added so that TCR occurrence patterns could be studied. Rather than using new phenotypic data, the later analysis identified candidate immune exposures from TCR beta sequences and from how often those sequences occurred across donors. In an earlier analysis of roughly 540 of the donors, high-throughput TCR beta sequencing was used to judge whether each TCR beta V gene segment behaved as functional or pseudogenic. Donor age, sex, ethnicity and CMV serostatus were compiled together with the repertoire data. A later genetic analysis took genome-wide SNP genotypes for about 55% of the 666 donors and used that subset as a discovery cohort. All discovery cohort repertoires had been generated using a single sequencing platform. HLA typing included class I and class II loci at four-digit resolution. The number of donors typed differed by locus, with about 629-630 for A, B, C, DRB1 and DQB1, more than 500 for DQA1, under 610 for DPA1, and some 440 for DPB1. About 5 DR-DQ haplotypes were handled as single units for association and clustering, since linkage in the cohort was strong. Across 398 genotyped donors of the cohort, an average of roughly 250,000 unique TCR beta nucleotide sequences per donor were sequenced, and roughly 20% of those sequences were non-productive. Points the paper makes about the study in general: A later genetic analysis reported fewer N-insertions in productive TCRs among donors in an Asian-associated ancestry cluster than the roughly 700-donor mean. Because the 87-base-pair reads could not distinguish some IMGT-functional V segments, including TRBV6-2 and TRBV6-3, those segments were excluded. A cluster of highly shared sequence variants was judged likely to represent a technical artifact of the sequencing pipeline. In a later analysis, some 18,000 TCR beta sequences were associated with specific HLA alleles at a false discovery rate of 0.05. The study gave a list of some 150 TCR beta chains associated with cytomegalovirus. A further reported finding was that TCR beta sequences accurately predicted the HLA-A and HLA-B alleles for most subjects in the first cohort. Strong co-occurrence of HLA alleles, especially DR and DQ, made assigning TCR associations to individual alleles difficult. According to the authors, the approach could potentially be generalized to other disease states and immunological phenotypes. Compared with equally common non-associated chains, HLA-associated TCR beta chains in a later analysis were more clonally expanded and had lower generation probabilities. Because some donors lacked HLA typing at each locus, the association tests relied only on the typed subset. The cohort was sequenced for TCR beta chains only, and without alpha or paired-chain data the features that could be detected were limited. According to a later analysis, parvovirus B19, influenza, CMV and Epstein-Barr virus appeared linked to several top co-occurrence clusters. Most CMV-associated TCR beta chains appeared to be HLA-restricted in a later analysis, and the HLA associations seemed to be driven largely by CMV exposure. A few of the identified cytomegalovirus-associated TCR beta chains were confirmed in vitro to be specific for cytomegalovirus antigens. Linkage disequilibrium might explain the correlated functional status among segregating V segments, but an unknown experimental factor could not be ruled out. The classifier was reported to diagnose cytomegalovirus status with high specificity and sensitivity in both the original and validation cohorts. The earlier analysis of around 600 of the donors excluded seventeen rarely observed V segments, including chromosome 9 orphons, because counts were too low. Presence/absence analyses assumed roughly uniform sequencing depth across donors, an assumption that may not hold. A later analysis found that TCR association rates varied across HLA loci, with DRB1 alleles showing the most associated TCRs and HLA-C alleles the fewest. Across donors, most TCR sequences were observed very rarely, whereas some public TCRs were present in many individuals. Immune exposure information for the cohort was limited to CMV serostatus. Broadly in line with IMGT annotations, most TCR beta V segments showed up in productive rearrangements about 90% or about 30% of the time in an earlier analysis of some 590 of the donors. In a later genetic analysis, a missense DCLRE1C variant was associated with V-gene and J-gene trimming of TCR beta chains, and the association was replicated in an independent cohort.

The cohort consisted of 650 to 700 healthy bone marrow donors. Cohort members were all nominally healthy when sampled, although unrecorded immune exposures were likely present. The donor was CMV seropositive and was included in the group of 250 to 300 seropositive cohort members. A peripheral blood sample was provided by each donor, and peripheral blood mononuclear cells were used for TCR beta sequencing. Genomic DNA extraction from the blood cell samples was performed with the Qiagen DNeasy Blood Extraction Kit. This receptor was taken from a man in his forties or fifties in good health and CMV-seropositive. The rearranged segments are TRBV7-2 and TRBJ1-5; the D gene is unclear. Sequences were obtained from PBMCs. In nucleotide form, the sequence is TGTGCCAGCAACCAGATCCCCAATCAGCCCCAGCATTTT. Its protein product is CASNQIPNQPQHF.